Shown below are 24 T cell receptor beta chains from a single sample sequenced in a study of a mutant IDH1 vaccine in newly diagnosed glioma. The repertoire was sequenced with immunoSEQ multiplex PCR; TCRdb's copy has only in-frame clones and lacks some. The profile shows tens of thousands of clones, roughly 85% of them singletons. The time point denotes: baseline, week 1 (first vaccination visit). Treatment defined: pre-vaccination baseline after standard-of-care therapy. Specimen: PBMCs, collected from a glioma patient treated with radiotherapy, temozolomide or both. All receptors come from a woman aged 45 to 65 with glioma.

The CDR3 protein is CASSWRTGGYNEQFF. The CDR3 DNA reads TGTGCCAGCAGTTGGCGGACAGGGGGGTACAATGAGCAGTTCTTC. The chain combines TRBV6-6 with TRBJ2-1; 10 nucleotides match TRBD1. With V trimmed by 4 bases and J by 4 bases, 4 bases remained unmatched. The germline gives CDR1 MNHNY, CDR2 SVGAGI (reference sequence). This CDR3 spans 15 amino acids.

This clone was observed once. This chain links TRBV12-5 with TRBJ1-2; TRBD1 is a possible D gene (6 bases). CDR1 is LGHNT, CDR2 FRNRAP, per germline. There are 14 residues in the CDR3. V lost 7 bases and J lost 2, with 14 bases in between. CDR3 amino acids: CASDRDTQNYGYTF. The CDR3, as DNA: TGTGCTAGTGATCGGGACACCCAAAACTATGGCTACACCTTC.

This chain connects TRBV4-1 to TRBJ2-5; D ambiguous. The J call may be faulty, since TRBJ2-7 better matches the DNA end. The CDR3 has 15 amino acids. The germline V gene has CDR1 MGHRA and CDR2 YSYEKL. CDR3 sequence: CASSQDRTGSYEQYF. The DNA for the CDR3 is TGCGCCAGCAGCCAAGATCGCACCGGATCATACGAGCAGTACTTC.

CDR3 loop: CASSATGWGYTF. CDR3 nucleotides: TGTGCCAGCAGTGCTACAGGGTGGGGCTACACCTTC. The chain carries TRBV25-1 and TRBJ1-2, with D perhaps TRBD1 (6 bases). The CDR3 totals 12 residues. Germline values: CDR1 MGHDK, CDR2 SYGVNS. The V gene lost 4 bases and the J gene lost 8 bases, with 11 bases spanning the gap.

The rearrangement links TRBV5-1 to TRBJ2-2; 10 nucleotides line up with TRBD2. Germline V gives CDR1 SGHRS, CDR2 YFSETQ. The CDR3 has 21 residues. J gave up 3 bases and V 1 base, and 18 bases lay outside the gene matches. The CDR3 DNA sequence: TGCGCCAGCAGCTTGAGCGGGGGGGTAAATAACCCTCTCTCGTACACCGGGGAGCTGTTTTTT. Translating gives CASSLSGGVNNPLSYTGELFF.

The chain joins TRBV18 to TRBJ1-2; no clear D. Per the germline V gene, CDR1 is KGHSH and CDR2 is LQKENI. The CDR3 is 16 residues long. V shed 5 bases and J shed 1 base, with 17 bases lying between them. The CDR3, as DNA: TGTGCCAGCTCATCGTCCACCCAACCAGATAACTATGGCTACACCTTC. Its translation is CASSSSTQPDNYGYTF. The full variable domain, its missing parts supplied by reference TRBV18 and TRBJ1-2, is NAGVMQNPRHLVRRRGQEARLRCSPMKGHSHVYWYRQLPEEGLKFMVYLQKENIIDESGMPKERFSAEFPKEGPSILRIQQVVRGDSAAYFCASSSSTQPDNYGYTFGSGTRLTVV.

The chain recombines TRBV2 with TRBJ1-5; TRBD1 matches 9 bases. CDR3 length equals 14 residues. Per germline, CDR1 SNHLY and CDR2 FYNNEI. J was trimmed by 6 bases and V by 4 bases; bases with no gene match: 4. CDR3 nucleotide sequence: TGTGCCAGCAGTGCGGGGACAGGGAGTCAGCCCCAGCATTTT. Its translation is CASSAGTGSQPQHF.

This sequence joins TRBV6-1 and TRBJ1-1; possibly TRBD1 for D (6 bases). The V gene's germline CDR1 is MNHNS and CDR2 SASEGT. Trimming removed 5 bases from V and 1 base from J, with 14 bases in between. This CDR3 is built from 15 residues. CDR3 loop: CASSLNGGQNTEAFF. For the CDR3, the DNA is TGTGCCAGCAGTCTAAATGGGGGACAGAACACTGAAGCTTTCTTT.

The chain has TRBV6-6 and TRBJ1-2; D not resolved. CDR3 length: 14 residues. The V end was cut by 0 bases, the J end by 4 bases, with 9 bases between. Germline assignment: CDR1 MNHNY and CDR2 SVGAGI (reference sequence). CDR3 DNA: TGTGCCAGCAGTTACTCCGGGCAGGCCTATGGCTACACCTTC. Protein: CASSYSGQAYGYTF.

V and J are TRBV25-1 and TRBJ1-2; D not resolved. Germline V gene data show CDR1 as MGHDK and CDR2 as SYGVNS. V was pared by 1 base and J by 7 bases, with 7 bases between. The CDR3 loop spans 12 amino acids. In DNA form, the CDR3 reads TGTGCCAGCAGTGAATCGGGCTCTGGCTACACCTTC. Amino acid sequence: CASSESGSGYTF.

The CDR3, as DNA: TGTGCCAGCAGTGTTGACAGGGTCCCTGGAAACACCATATATTTT. This gives the protein CASSVDRVPGNTIYF. The rearrangement uses TRBV2 and TRBJ1-3, with 7 positions matching TRBD1. The trim removed 4 bases at V and 2 bases at J, leaving 5 bases unmatched. From germline, CDR1 is SNHLY and CDR2 FYNNEI. This CDR3 comprises 15 residues.

The V call is TRBV11-2, the J call TRBJ1-2; no clear D gene. Germline assignment: CDR1 SGHAT and CDR2 FQNNGV. Trimming cost V 0 bases and J 4 bases, with 9 bases left between them. The CDR3 consists of 14 residues. CDR3 sequence (DNA): TGTGCCAGCAGCTTAGATGGCAGATCCTATGGCTACACCTTC. Protein sequence: CASSLDGRSYGYTF. The full variable domain, in which reference TRBV11-2 and TRBJ1-2 provide the parts outside the CDR3, is EAGVAQSPRYKIIEKRQSVAFWCNPISGHATLYWYQQILGQGPKLLIQFQNNGVVDDSQLPKDRFSAERLKGVDSTLKIQPAKLEDSAVYLCASSLDGRSYGYTFGSGTRLTVV.

V and J are TRBV21-1 and TRBJ2-3; TRBD1, the D gene given by the table, was not confirmed from the DNA. TRBV21-1 is described as a pseudogene. The length of the CDR3 is 16 residues. Here the CDR3 reads CASSKGWRQRTDTQYF. As DNA, the CDR3 is TGTGCCAGCAGCAAAGGATGGAGACAGCGCACAGATACGCAGTATTTT.

This chain joins TRBV5-1 and TRBJ2-5; D is perhaps TRBD2 (5 bases). CDR1 is SGHRS and CDR2 is YFSETQ in the germline V gene. CDR3 length equals 15 residues. The germline V and J ends were trimmed by 1 base and 1 base, with 11 bases remaining between them. The CDR3 DNA reads as TGCGCCAGCAGCTTGAGTAGCGCAGGCCAAGAGACCCAGTACTTC. Encoded protein: CASSLSSAGQETQYF.

This chain connects TRBV19 to TRBJ1-5, with a possible D match to TRBD1 (6 bases). The germline V gene encodes CDR1 LNHDA and CDR2 SQIVND (reference sequence). The CDR3 is made up of 14 amino acids. Trimming took 3 bases from V and 5 from J, leaving 11 bases between them. CDR3 sequence (DNA): TGTGCCAGTAGTATTACAGGGCCCCATCAGCCCCAGCATTTT. Translating gives CASSITGPHQPQHF.

The chain links TRBV27 to TRBJ1-2; possible D gene TRBD1, 5 bases. With 8 bases removed from V and 7 bases from J, the gap between germline ends came to 14 bases. This CDR3 has 12 amino acids. Germline loops: CDR1 MNHEY, CDR2 SMNVEV (reference sequence). DNA of the CDR3: TGTGCCAGCGGAATCGGGGGAGGTGGCTACACCTTC. Translation: CASGIGGGGYTF.

The genes are TRBV30 and TRBJ2-3; D gene unclear. V lost 0 bases and J lost 7, with 11 bases in between. CDR1 is GTSNPN and CDR2 is SVGIG in the germline V gene (reference sequence). This CDR3 contains 13 residues. The CDR3 protein is CAWSVWPTNTQYF. CDR3 in DNA: TGTGCCTGGAGTGTATGGCCGACAAATACGCAGTATTTT.

The V call is TRBV7-2, the J call TRBJ1-5, with D hard to call. V shed 4 bases and J shed 2 bases, with 9 bases lying between them. This CDR3 has 14 amino acids. In germline, CDR1 is SGHTA, CDR2 FQGNSA. The CDR3 is CASSSNLGNQPQHF. The CDR3 DNA follows: TGTGCCAGCAGCTCCAATTTGGGCAATCAGCCCCAGCATTTT.

V usage is TRBV18 and J usage is TRBJ2-2; TRBD2 matches 12 bases. Germline V CDR1 and CDR2: KGHSH, LQKENI. V shed 4 bases, J shed 3 bases, and the junction held 3 bases outside the gene matches. This CDR3 has 16 amino acids. The CDR3 protein is CASSLRTSGDTGELFF. The CDR3 region has the DNA TGTGCCAGCTCACTACGGACTAGCGGGGACACCGGGGAGCTGTTTTTT.

This chain connects TRBV11-3 to TRBJ2-3; a possible D gene is TRBD2 (6 bases). This CDR3 spans 16 amino acids. Germline CDR1 is SGHNT and CDR2 is YENEEA. Trimming pared 3 bases from V and 4 bases from J, leaving 17 bases between. The CDR3 nucleotides are TGTGCCAGCAGCTTGGGGCAAGGGAGGTCCGCAGATACGCAGTATTTT. Amino acid sequence: CASSLGQGRSADTQYF.

Details on this clone: One end of the junction does not line up with germline, which may come from a read error. This chain links TRBV5-6 with TRBJ2-5; 7 positions match TRBD1. Germline V lookup: CDR1 SGHDT, CDR2 YYEEEE. There are 15 residues in the CDR3. Written as DNA, the CDR3 is TGTGCAAGCAGCGGAGACAGGGATAACCCAGAGACCCAGTACTTC. This codes for CASSGDRDNPETQYF.

The chain combines TRBV10-3 with TRBJ2-6; the D is unclear. In germline, CDR1 is ENHRY, CDR2 SYGVKD. V gave up 7 bases and J gave up 0 bases, with 10 bases separating them. The length of the CDR3 is 15 residues. CDR3 in amino acids: CAIIDPDSGANVLTF. CDR3 in DNA: TGTGCCATCATAGATCCGGACTCTGGGGCCAACGTCCTGACTTTC.

The chain combines TRBV18 with TRBJ1-5; D is uncertain. The CDR3 length is 13 residues. Per the germline V gene, CDR1 is KGHSH and CDR2 is LQKENI. Trimming took off 3 bases at V and 5 bases at J, with 8 bases between the two ends. CDR3 bases: TGTGCCAGCTCACCCCATGGAGATCAGCCCCAGCATTTT. It is translated as CASSPHGDQPQHF.

This clone was seen a single time. V is TRBV30 and J is TRBJ2-7, with D perhaps given as TRBD1 or TRBD2 (6 bases each). V lost 5 bases and J 2 bases, leaving 13 bases between the germline ends. CDR3 length: 13 amino acids. Germline lookup yields CDR1 GTSNPN and CDR2 SVGIG (reference sequence). The CDR3, as DNA: TGTGCCTGGTCACAGGGACTTCCCTACGAGCAGTACTTC. It is translated as CAWSQGLPYEQYF.